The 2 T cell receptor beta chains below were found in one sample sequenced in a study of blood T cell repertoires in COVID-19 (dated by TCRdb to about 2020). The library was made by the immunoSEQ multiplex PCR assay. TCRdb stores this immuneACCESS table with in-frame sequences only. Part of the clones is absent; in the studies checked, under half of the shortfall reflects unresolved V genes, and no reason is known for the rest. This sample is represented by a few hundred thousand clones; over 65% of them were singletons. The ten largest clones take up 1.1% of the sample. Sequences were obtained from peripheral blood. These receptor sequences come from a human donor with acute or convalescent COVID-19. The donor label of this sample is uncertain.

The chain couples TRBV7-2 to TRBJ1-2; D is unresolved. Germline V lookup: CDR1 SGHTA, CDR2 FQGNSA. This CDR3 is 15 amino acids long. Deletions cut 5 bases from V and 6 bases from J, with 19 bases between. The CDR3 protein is CASSLFEGGMDGYTF. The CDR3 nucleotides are TGTGCCAGCAGCCTCTTCGAGGGAGGGATGGATGGCTACACCTTC.

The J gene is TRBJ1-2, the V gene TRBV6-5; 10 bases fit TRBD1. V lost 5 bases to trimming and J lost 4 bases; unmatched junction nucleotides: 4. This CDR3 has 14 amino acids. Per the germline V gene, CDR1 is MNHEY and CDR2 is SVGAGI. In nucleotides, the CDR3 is TGTGCCAGCAGTCCCGGGACAGGGGTCTATGGCTACACCTTC. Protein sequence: CASSPGTGVYGYTF.